Following are 3 T cell receptor beta chains from one sample sequenced in a study of identifying expanded T cells in peripheral blood. Sequencing was performed with immunoSEQ multiplex PCR; in TCRdb, only in-frame clones are kept and a portion is missing. The table includes more than 45,000 clones, under 85% detected once. The sample taken for sequencing was blood. Receptor source: a person aged 18 to 70 in good health.

The chain uses TRBV11-2 and TRBJ1-5, with 8 nucleotides matching TRBD1. Germline CDR1 is SGHAT and CDR2 is FQNNGV. CDR3 length: 13 amino acids. V shed 5 bases, J shed 9 bases, and the junction held 6 bases outside the gene matches. The CDR3 DNA reads TGTGCCAGCAGCCCTGGACAGGGCAGGCCCCAGCATTTT. This encodes CASSPGQGRPQHF.

This chain links TRBV10-3 with TRBJ2-7; D is perhaps TRBD1 (5 bases). Per germline, CDR1 ENHRY and CDR2 SYGVKD. This CDR3 has 12 residues. Trimming removed 2 bases at V and 3 bases at J, with 5 bases between. The chain's CDR3 is CAISEQGYEQYF. The CDR3 bases are TGTGCCATCAGTGAGCAGGGCTACGAGCAGTACTTC.

This clone was detected once. The chain recombines TRBV12-5 with TRBJ2-1; 14 bases line up with TRBD2. Germline trimming cut 1 base from V and 7 bases from J; bases unmatched to any gene: 6. The CDR3 contains 17 residues. The germline gives CDR1 LGHNT, CDR2 FRNRAP. CDR3 protein: CASGLEAGLAGGNEQFF. For the CDR3, the DNA is TGTGCTAGTGGTTTGGAGGCCGGACTAGCGGGGGGTAATGAGCAGTTCTTC.